This T cell receptor beta chain was found in a study of OX40 agonist ivuxolimab in advanced cancers. For the study at large: Cohort: roughly 79% men, mean age about 62, aged about 23 to 79.

This clone was seen a few times. Its antigen is still unknown. Assay used: immunoSEQ multiplex PCR; TCRdb lists only in-frame clones, some missing. The sample has some 130,000 clones, more than 85% seen once. Study-wide results and limits: The average count of expanded clones was higher among CD8+ T cells than among CD4+.

Systemic immunosuppression or autoimmune disease history was grounds to exclude patients. CDR3 length: 15 residues. Germline CDR1 is SGHTS and CDR2 is YDEGEE. The J segment lost 6 bases and the V segment lost 2 bases, leaving 8 bases of the junction unmatched. This chain uses TRBV5-8 with TRBJ2-5; 9 nucleotides align to TRBD1. The source material was CD4+ or CD8+ T cells sorted from blood, sampled in a trial of the OX40 agonist ivuxolimab. This TCR came from an adult with an advanced solid tumor such as melanoma, head and neck, liver or kidney cancer. The CDR3 DNA is TGTGCCAGCAGCTTACCCGGGACAGGGTGGCAGACCCAGTACTTC. Protein: CASSLPGTGWQTQYF.